This is a list of T cell receptor beta chains from one sample in a study of control samples from healthy donors and cancer patients. Libraries were prepared by immunoSEQ multiplex PCR; TCRdb keeps only in-frame clonotypes and omits some of them. Here the sample spans 180,000 or so clones, 75% to 95% being singletons. Sequencing was carried out using blood. The origin of the receptors is a woman aged 25 to 39 in good health. Both conserved end residues are part of each CDR3. A D gene is named only where the DNA matches it firmly. Expanded clones are given a class, and other clones once, few, many or no size at all.

size	V	length	J	D	CDR3	DNA
once	TRBV2	14	TRBJ1-2	TRBD1	CASSGTGSGYGYTF	TGTGCCAGCAGTGGGACAGGGTCGGGCTATGGCTACACCTTC
NA	TRBV24-1	15	TRBJ2-3	NA	CATSETGLSTDTQYF	TGTGCCACCAGTGAGACAGGACTTAGCACAGATACGCAGTATTTT
NA	TRBV19	13	TRBJ1-2	TRBD1	CASSMQGAHGYTF	TGTGCCAGTAGTATGCAGGGGGCCCATGGCTACACCTTC
NA	TRBV25-1	16	TRBJ1-6	TRBD1	CASSEYGQGAYSPLHF	TGTGCCAGCAGTGAATATGGGCAGGGGGCTTATTCACCCCTCCACTTT
NA	TRBV6-5	12	TRBJ1-1	NA	CASSTTGTEAFF	TGTGCCAGCAGTACGACGGGCACTGAAGCTTTCTTT
NA	TRBV5-6	12	TRBJ2-7	NA	CASSVYSYEQYF	TGTGCCAGCAGCGTTTACTCCTACGAGCAGTACTTC
NA	TRBV28	14	TRBJ1-2	NA	CASSLKGRNYGYTF	TGTGCCAGCAGTTTAAAGGGACGGAACTATGGCTACACCTTC
NA	TRBV6-5	15	TRBJ2-3	TRBD2	CASSYSSGGGDTQYF	TGTGCCAGCAGTTACTCGAGCGGGGGGGGAGATACGCAGTATTTT
NA	TRBV4-2	16	TRBJ2-3	TRBD2	CASSQAGGGDTDTQYF	TGTGCCAGCAGCCAAGCGGGAGGAGGGGACACAGATACGCAGTATTTT
NA	TRBV29-1	13	TRBJ1-1	TRBD1	CSAIGTANTEAFF	TGCAGCGCTATAGGGACAGCGAACACTGAAGCTTTCTTT
NA	TRBV7-2	15	TRBJ2-1	TRBD2	CASSSSGGVYNEQFF	TGTGCCAGCAGCTCGAGCGGGGGGGTCTACAATGAGCAGTTCTTC
NA	TRBV3-1/TRBV3-2	13	TRBJ1-4	NA	CASSRGSGEKLFF	TGTGCCAGCAGCAGGGGTAGTGGGGAAAAACTGTTTTTT
NA	TRBV12-5	15	TRBJ2-5	TRBD2	CASAPTSGGQGTQYF	TGTGCTAGTGCCCCGACTAGCGGGGGCCAGGGGACCCAGTACTTC
NA	TRBV18	12	TRBJ2-7	NA	CASSGQSYEQYF	TGTGCCAGCTCAGGCCAGTCCTACGAGCAGTACTTC
NA	TRBV5-3	11	TRBJ2-5	NA	CARGLQETQYF	TGTGCCAGGGGACTGCAAGAGACCCAGTACTTC
NA	TRBV19	14	TRBJ1-5	NA	CASSIGREGQPQHF	TGTGCCAGTAGTATAGGCAGGGAAGGTCAGCCCCAGCATTTT
NA	TRBV7-9	14	TRBJ1-2	TRBD1	CASSPGQGGDGYTF	TGTGCCAGCAGCCCCGGACAGGGGGGCGATGGCTACACCTTC
NA	TRBV6-5	15	TRBJ1-1	NA	CASRPRTEMNTEAFF	TGTGCCAGCAGACCCCGGACAGAAATGAACACTGAAGCTTTCTTT
NA	TRBV10-3	13	TRBJ1-1	NA	CAISGPMNTEAFF	TGTGCCATCAGTGGTCCCATGAACACTGAAGCTTTCTTT
few	TRBV2	15	TRBJ1-5	NA	CASSDRGARIQPQHF	TGTGCCAGCAGTGATCGGGGGGCGAGGATTCAGCCCCAGCATTTT
NA	TRBV6-1	14	TRBJ1-4	NA	CASSEAVGGEKLFF	TGTGCCAGCAGTGAAGCGGTCGGGGGCGAAAAACTGTTTTTT
NA	TRBV11-3	15	TRBJ2-7	TRBD1	CASSQARDRGSEQYF	TGTGCCAGCAGCCAAGCCCGGGACAGGGGTTCCGAGCAGTACTTC
NA	TRBV6-5	12	TRBJ2-7	NA	CASTAGAYEQYF	TGTGCCAGCACAGCGGGCGCCTACGAGCAGTACTTC
once	TRBV4-1	13	TRBJ2-3	NA	CASSQVGRDTQYF	TGCGCCAGCAGCCAAGTAGGTAGAGATACGCAGTATTTT
NA	TRBV10-2	14	TRBJ1-5	NA	CASSTHPSNQPQHF	TGCGCCAGCAGTACACACCCTAGCAATCAGCCCCAGCATTTT
once	TRBV15	14	TRBJ2-5	TRBD2	CATSREVGGETQYF	TGTGCCACCAGCAGAGAGGTGGGAGGGGAGACCCAGTACTTC
NA	TRBV4-2	14	TRBJ2-4	NA	CASSPGLAKNIQYF	TGTGCCAGCAGCCCGGGACTAGCCAAAAACATTCAGTACTTC
NA	TRBV12-5	14	TRBJ2-7	NA	CASGLVRPPYEQYF	TGTGCTAGTGGTTTGGTACGGCCGCCCTACGAGCAGTACTTC
NA	TRBV28	14	TRBJ2-4	NA	CASSSQGSKNIQYF	TGTGCCAGCAGTTCCCAGGGATCCAAAAACATTCAGTACTTC
NA	TRBV4-3	15	TRBJ1-4	TRBD1	CASSRPGQPNEKLFF	TGCGCCAGCAGCCGACCGGGACAGCCTAATGAAAAACTGTTTTTT
NA	TRBV7-9	15	TRBJ1-3	NA	CASTRDTHSGNTIYF	TGTGCCAGTACCCGGGACACCCACTCTGGAAACACCATATATTTT
once	TRBV7-2	13	TRBJ2-5	TRBD1	CASRTTGGETQYF	TGTGCCAGCAGGACCACAGGGGGGGAGACCCAGTACTTC
NA	TRBV10-3	10	TRBJ2-2	NA	CAIRDGGAVF	TGTGCCATCAGGGACGGGGGAGCTGTTTTT
NA	TRBV5-1	13	TRBJ1-2	NA	CASSLGAPNGYTF	TGCGCCAGCAGCTTGGGAGCACCTAATGGCTACACCTTC
NA	TRBV18	15	TRBJ1-4	TRBD1	CASSPVTGANEKLFF	TGTGCCAGCTCACCAGTTACAGGGGCTAATGAAAAACTGTTTTTT
NA	TRBV5-4	15	TRBJ2-3	TRBD2	CASSLTSGSGDTQYF	TGTGCCAGCAGCTTGACTAGCGGGAGTGGAGATACGCAGTATTTT
NA	TRBV10-3	15	TRBJ2-7	NA	CAISGAGHQDYEQYF	TGTGCCATCAGTGGTGCCGGACACCAGGACTACGAGCAGTACTTC
few	TRBV7-6	16	TRBJ2-2	NA	CASSFQGRGDTGELFF	TGTGCCAGCAGCTTCCAGGGGAGAGGGGACACCGGGGAGCTGTTTTTT
NA	TRBV10-1	13	TRBJ2-7	TRBD2	CASSGLAGYEQYF	TGCGCCAGCAGTGGACTAGCGGGGTACGAGCAGTACTTC
NA	TRBV11-2	15	TRBJ2-2	NA	CASSLSNMNTGELFF	TGTGCCAGCAGCTTATCTAATATGAACACCGGGGAGCTGTTTTTT
once	TRBV3-1/TRBV3-2	13	TRBJ1-2	NA	CASSQGGGEGYTF	TGTGCCAGCAGCCAAGGGGGAGGGGAAGGCTACACCTTC
NA	TRBV11-2	16	TRBJ2-5	TRBD2	CASSTRLAGGLETQYF	TGTGCCAGCAGCACCCGACTAGCGGGAGGGCTAGAGACCCAGTACTTC
once	TRBV28	13	TRBJ1-1	NA	CASSPGRNTEAFF	TGTGCCAGCAGCCCGGGACGTAACACTGAAGCTTTCTTT
NA	TRBV5-1	14	TRBJ1-1	NA	CASSPGLVGTEAFF	TGCGCCAGCAGCCCGGGGTTGGTGGGGACTGAAGCTTTCTTT
NA	TRBV12-3/TRBV12-4	12	TRBJ1-4	NA	CASRWTNEKLFF	TGTGCCAGCAGGTGGACTAATGAAAAACTGTTTTTT
NA	TRBV2	13	TRBJ1-6	TRBD1	CASSGQGNSPLHF	TGTGCCAGCTCCGGACAGGGGAATTCACCCCTCCACTTT